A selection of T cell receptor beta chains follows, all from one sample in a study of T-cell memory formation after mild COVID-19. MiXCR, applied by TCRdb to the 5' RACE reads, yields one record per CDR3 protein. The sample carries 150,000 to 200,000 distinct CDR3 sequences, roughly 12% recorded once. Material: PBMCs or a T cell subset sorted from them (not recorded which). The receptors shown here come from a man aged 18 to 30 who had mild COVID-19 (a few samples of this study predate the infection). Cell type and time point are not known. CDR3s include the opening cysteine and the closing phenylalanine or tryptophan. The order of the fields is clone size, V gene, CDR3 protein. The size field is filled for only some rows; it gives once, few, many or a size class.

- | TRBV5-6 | CASSLRRGVDEKLFF
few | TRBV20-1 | CSAPGQGREKLFF
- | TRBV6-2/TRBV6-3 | CASGRGPEEYF
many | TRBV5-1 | CASSSGQGQASTEAFF
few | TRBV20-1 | CSARGGQGSSYNEQFF
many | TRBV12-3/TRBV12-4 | CASRVQENEKLFF
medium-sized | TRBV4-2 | CASSQVPLTLAGGQETQYF
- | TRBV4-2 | CASSHIDRGLDGYTF
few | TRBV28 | CASSFFGGYGYTF
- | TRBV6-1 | CASSLQGANQYF
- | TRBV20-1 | CSARDRDRGTDTQYF
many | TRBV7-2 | CASSPGGRGLMNEQFF
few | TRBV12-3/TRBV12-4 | CASRMEGGPHNEQFF
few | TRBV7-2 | CASSLERDRVYEQYF
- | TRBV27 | CASSLRTPSGGGEQYF
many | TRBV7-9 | CASSLVLGDREREQFF
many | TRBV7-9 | CASHVGGTANEKLFF
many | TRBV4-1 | CASSRGASGSYNEQFF
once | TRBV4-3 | CASSQEEGSYYGYTF
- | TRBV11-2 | CASSLSTGKSEKLFF
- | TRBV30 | CAWRKTGGTEAFF
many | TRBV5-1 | CASSLVGTGGAYTEAFF
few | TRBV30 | CAWSPGTYGYTF
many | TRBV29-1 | CSATVSSYEQYF
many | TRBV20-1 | CSTGPPGWDTEAFF
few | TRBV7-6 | CASTPAGVGQPQHF
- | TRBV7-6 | CASSLSELETQYF
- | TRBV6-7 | CASSYGDRDRGGETQYF
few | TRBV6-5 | CASSYRGSGYGYTF
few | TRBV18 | CASSLDRSAHGYTF
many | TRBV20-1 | CSAPRETQYF
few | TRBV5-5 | CASSLGSSGDNRADTQYF
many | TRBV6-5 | CASSYSPGSGNTIYF
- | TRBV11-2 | CASSSVGALGTDTQYF
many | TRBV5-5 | CASSYETGSQYF
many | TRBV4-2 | CASSQEEVRKVGGAYEQYF
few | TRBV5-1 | CASSLADGPNSPLHF
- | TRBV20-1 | CSARDLYSSVYSNQPQHF
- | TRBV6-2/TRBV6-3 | CASSYKGRAETQYF
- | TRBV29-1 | CSVEGGGTEAFF
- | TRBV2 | CASSERGNQYF
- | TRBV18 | CASSPPGGSRNEQFF
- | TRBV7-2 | CASSLLGLAGLQETQYF
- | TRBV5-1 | CASSTRDKSWGEAFF